The rows below give T cell receptor beta chains drawn from one sample of a study of identical twins. TCRdb re-called the 5' RACE reads through MiXCR, storing one row per CDR3 protein. The repertoire has some 1,700,000 distinct CDR3 sequences, more than 30% of them found once; the top ten carry approximately 0.25%. Input material: cord blood. These receptors all stem from a newborn girl in good health. CDR3s leave out the opening cysteine and the closing phenylalanine or tryptophan. Each record gives: J gene, clone size, V gene, CDR3 length, CDR3 protein. Rows may omit the clone size; those that give it use once, few, many or a size class.

j_call: TRBJ2-3
clone_size: NA
v_call: TRBV7-2
cdr3_length: 15
cdr3_aa: ASSLFFASGNTDTQY

j_call: TRBJ2-5
clone_size: NA
v_call: TRBV5-1
cdr3_length: 10
cdr3_aa: ASSLEGEWEY

j_call: TRBJ1-1
clone_size: NA
v_call: TRBV12-3/TRBV12-4
cdr3_length: 13
cdr3_aa: ASSFATGRITEAF

j_call: TRBJ1-2
clone_size: few
v_call: TRBV5-1
cdr3_length: 15
cdr3_aa: ASSPGGPYRGHYGYT

j_call: NA
clone_size: many
v_call: TRBV13
cdr3_length: 15
cdr3_aa: ASSWRVTQKGENEQY

j_call: TRBJ1-4
clone_size: NA
v_call: TRBV12-3/TRBV12-4
cdr3_length: 11
cdr3_aa: ASTPTPNEKLF

j_call: TRBJ2-3
clone_size: NA
v_call: TRBV11-3
cdr3_length: 12
cdr3_aa: ASSSYQMSDTQY

j_call: TRBJ2-4
clone_size: many
v_call: TRBV27
cdr3_length: 11
cdr3_aa: ASINRAKNIQY

j_call: TRBJ1-1
clone_size: NA
v_call: TRBV20-1
cdr3_length: 11
cdr3_aa: SASPYMNTEAF

j_call: TRBJ1-2
clone_size: NA
v_call: TRBV20-1
cdr3_length: 13
cdr3_aa: SARGPGLGNYGYT